The rows below give T cell receptor beta chains drawn from one sample of a study of long-term antiretroviral therapy in people with HIV. Some clones are missing from TCRdb's copy, which holds only in-frame ones; the method was immunoSEQ multiplex PCR. The sample consists of 6,400 or so clones, approximately 73% of them appearing once. The input for sequencing was unsorted PBMCs, taken 0.2 years after starting antiretroviral therapy. The source is a man aged 35-49 years with HIV. Each CDR3 is given with its conserved first and last residue. D genes are given only for firm matches. Clone size is stated in some rows and not others, as once, few, many or a class when expanded.

j_call: TRBJ2-5
clone_size: -
d_call: -
v_call: TRBV7-9
cdr3_nt: TGTGCCAGCAGCCCCCCGGACGAGTTACAAGAGACCCAGTACTTC
cdr3_aa: CASSPPDELQETQYF

j_call: TRBJ2-5
clone_size: -
d_call: TRBD1
v_call: TRBV10-1
cdr3_nt: TGCGCCAGCAGTGAGCGCTCCACCGGGACAGGAGAGTACCAAGAGACCCAGTACTTC
cdr3_aa: CASSERSTGTGEYQETQYF

j_call: TRBJ1-2
clone_size: once
d_call: -
v_call: TRBV29-1
cdr3_nt: TGCAGCGCACGGAGCGGCACCACGTGGGGCCATGGCTACACCTTC
cdr3_aa: CSARSGTTWGHGYTF

j_call: TRBJ2-1
clone_size: -
d_call: TRBD2
v_call: TRBV7-2
cdr3_nt: TGTGCCAGCAGCTTACAATTTTTGGCGGGGGGTATCAATGAGCAGTTCTTC
cdr3_aa: CASSLQFLAGGINEQFF

j_call: TRBJ2-3
clone_size: -
d_call: -
v_call: TRBV5-1
cdr3_nt: TGCGCCAGCAGCGTCGGACAGACTAGCACAGATACGCAGTATTTT
cdr3_aa: CASSVGQTSTDTQYF

j_call: TRBJ2-7
clone_size: few
d_call: -
v_call: TRBV7-9
cdr3_nt: TGTGCCAGCAGCGCCGAAAGGACTTATCCCTACGAGCAGTACTTC
cdr3_aa: CASSAERTYPYEQYF

j_call: TRBJ2-6
clone_size: medium-sized
d_call: -
v_call: TRBV6-5
cdr3_nt: TGTGCCAGCAGACTAACCTCTGGGGCCAACGTCCTGACTTTC
cdr3_aa: CASRLTSGANVLTF

j_call: TRBJ2-1
clone_size: -
d_call: TRBD2
v_call: TRBV11-2
cdr3_nt: TGTGCCAGCAGCTTAACCGGGGGGGCTGACAATGAGCAGTTCTTC
cdr3_aa: CASSLTGGADNEQFF

j_call: TRBJ2-3
clone_size: -
d_call: -
v_call: TRBV20-1
cdr3_nt: TGCAGTGGTCTGGAAGATACGCAGTATTTT
cdr3_aa: CSGLEDTQYF

j_call: TRBJ2-1
clone_size: -
d_call: -
v_call: TRBV4-1
cdr3_nt: TGCGCCAGCAGCCAAGATGCGCCCTCGAGCTCCTACAATGAGCAGTTCTTC
cdr3_aa: CASSQDAPSSSYNEQFF

j_call: TRBJ2-1
clone_size: -
d_call: TRBD2
v_call: TRBV2
cdr3_nt: TGTGCCAGCCGACTAGCGGGGAATGAGCAGTTCTTC
cdr3_aa: CASRLAGNEQFF

j_call: TRBJ1-2
clone_size: -
d_call: -
v_call: TRBV29-1
cdr3_nt: TGCAGCGTTGAGGCAGGGAGAACTAACTATGGCTACACCTTC
cdr3_aa: CSVEAGRTNYGYTF

j_call: TRBJ1-1
clone_size: -
d_call: -
v_call: TRBV27
cdr3_nt: TGTGCCAGCAGTTTAGCAGGGGCTGAAGCTTTCTTT
cdr3_aa: CASSLAGAEAFF

j_call: TRBJ2-1
clone_size: -
d_call: TRBD2
v_call: TRBV6-5
cdr3_nt: TGTGCCAGCATGCTTGTAGCGGGGACGAATGAGCAGTTCTTC
cdr3_aa: CASMLVAGTNEQFF

j_call: TRBJ1-2
clone_size: -
d_call: TRBD1
v_call: TRBV19
cdr3_nt: TGTGCCAGTAGTATGACAGGGGGCTCCTATGGCTACACCTTC
cdr3_aa: CASSMTGGSYGYTF

j_call: TRBJ1-2
clone_size: -
d_call: TRBD1
v_call: TRBV9
cdr3_nt: TGTGCCAGCAGCGGACGTAGTAGTAGTAGAGAGGACAGGGGAACCTATGGCTACACCTTC
cdr3_aa: CASSGRSSSREDRGTYGYTF

j_call: TRBJ2-6
clone_size: -
d_call: -
v_call: TRBV7-8
cdr3_nt: TGTGCCAGCACCCTGGGGGGTGGGGCTGGGGCCAACGTCCTGACTTTC
cdr3_aa: CASTLGGGAGANVLTF

j_call: TRBJ1-5
clone_size: -
d_call: -
v_call: TRBV27
cdr3_nt: TGTGCCAGCAGATTTACAGGGACCGGGGGTCAGCCCCAGCATTTT
cdr3_aa: CASRFTGTGGQPQHF

j_call: TRBJ1-2
clone_size: -
d_call: -
v_call: TRBV29-1
cdr3_nt: TGCAGCGTTGCACCGGAGATTAACTATGGCTACACCTTC
cdr3_aa: CSVAPEINYGYTF

j_call: TRBJ2-2
clone_size: -
d_call: -
v_call: TRBV6-1
cdr3_nt: TGTGCCAGCAGTGAATCCTGGCTCACCGGGGAGCTGTTTTTT
cdr3_aa: CASSESWLTGELFF

j_call: TRBJ2-1
clone_size: -
d_call: -
v_call: TRBV5-6
cdr3_nt: TGTGCCAGCAGCTTGAAAGCGTCCGTCCTCTACAATGAGCAGTTCTTC
cdr3_aa: CASSLKASVLYNEQFF

j_call: TRBJ1-5
clone_size: -
d_call: -
v_call: TRBV19
cdr3_nt: TGTGCCAGTAGTACGGGGACTCGGGTGGGAGCAGCCCAGCATTTT
cdr3_aa: CASSTGTRVGAAQHF

j_call: TRBJ2-1
clone_size: once
d_call: -
v_call: TRBV9
cdr3_nt: TGTGCCAGCAGCGCCGGGGTCCCGGGTGAGCAGTTCTTC
cdr3_aa: CASSAGVPGEQFF

j_call: TRBJ1-1
clone_size: -
d_call: TRBD1
v_call: TRBV18
cdr3_nt: TGTGCCAGCTCACAGGACAGGGACACTGAAGCTTTCTTT
cdr3_aa: CASSQDRDTEAFF

j_call: TRBJ2-6
clone_size: -
d_call: TRBD1
v_call: TRBV9
cdr3_nt: TGTGCCAGCAGCTCCCGGACAGGGGGCGCAAATGGGGCCAACGTCCTGACTTTC
cdr3_aa: CASSSRTGGANGANVLTF

j_call: TRBJ1-3
clone_size: -
d_call: -
v_call: TRBV6-1
cdr3_nt: TGTGCCAGCAGTGGGGGGGGCCGGCGTAGTTTT
cdr3_aa: CASSGGGRRSF

j_call: TRBJ1-6
clone_size: few
d_call: TRBD1
v_call: TRBV19
cdr3_nt: TGTGCCAGTGGACAGGGTGCTTCACCCCTCCACTTT
cdr3_aa: CASGQGASPLHF

j_call: TRBJ1-5
clone_size: -
d_call: TRBD1
v_call: TRBV5-6
cdr3_nt: TGTGCCAGCAGCTTGGGACAGGGGTTCAATCAGCCCCAGCATTTT
cdr3_aa: CASSLGQGFNQPQHF

j_call: TRBJ2-3
clone_size: -
d_call: TRBD2
v_call: TRBV2
cdr3_nt: TGTGCCAGCAGTACTAGCGGGGAAGCAGATACGCAGTATTTT
cdr3_aa: CASSTSGEADTQYF

j_call: TRBJ2-3
clone_size: few
d_call: -
v_call: TRBV7-3
cdr3_nt: TGTGCCAGCAGCCAAGCGGGTATGGATAAGGGTGAGCAGTATTTT
cdr3_aa: CASSQAGMDKGEQYF

j_call: TRBJ1-4
clone_size: -
d_call: -
v_call: TRBV4-1
cdr3_nt: TGCGCCAGCAGCCACTCTTCAGGGTTTAATGAAAAACTGTTTTTT
cdr3_aa: CASSHSSGFNEKLFF

j_call: TRBJ2-1
clone_size: -
d_call: TRBD2
v_call: TRBV29-1
cdr3_nt: TGCAGCGTTGGAGAGCGGGGGGCTTACAATGAGCAGTTCTTC
cdr3_aa: CSVGERGAYNEQFF

j_call: TRBJ1-2
clone_size: -
d_call: TRBD1
v_call: TRBV29-1
cdr3_nt: TGCAGCGTTGAAGATTTTACCCAGAATGGGACAGGCTATGGCTACACCTTC
cdr3_aa: CSVEDFTQNGTGYGYTF

j_call: TRBJ1-5
clone_size: -
d_call: -
v_call: TRBV6-5
cdr3_nt: TGTGCCAGCAGTTACTCGGGGCCGAGCAATCAGCCCCAGCATTTT
cdr3_aa: CASSYSGPSNQPQHF

j_call: TRBJ1-2
clone_size: few
d_call: -
v_call: TRBV7-2
cdr3_nt: TGTGCCAGCACCTCCGGAAGGCAGAGCAACTATGGCTACACCTTC
cdr3_aa: CASTSGRQSNYGYTF

j_call: TRBJ1-1
clone_size: -
d_call: -
v_call: TRBV19
cdr3_nt: TGTGCCAGTAGTAAAAGGGGAGTGGTGAACACTGAAGCTTTCTTT
cdr3_aa: CASSKRGVVNTEAFF

j_call: TRBJ2-5
clone_size: few
d_call: -
v_call: TRBV7-2
cdr3_nt: TGTGCCAGCAGTTTTTCATCCTCAGGGGTCGGAGAGACCCAGTACTTC
cdr3_aa: CASSFSSSGVGETQYF

j_call: TRBJ2-7
clone_size: -
d_call: TRBD1
v_call: TRBV7-2
cdr3_nt: TGTGCCAGCAGCTTAGCCGGGACAGGGGGGACCTACGAGCAGTACTTC
cdr3_aa: CASSLAGTGGTYEQYF

j_call: TRBJ1-6
clone_size: -
d_call: -
v_call: TRBV6-6
cdr3_nt: TGTGCCAGCAGCCGACCCGCGGATTCACCCCTCCACTTT
cdr3_aa: CASSRPADSPLHF

j_call: TRBJ1-3
clone_size: -
d_call: TRBD1
v_call: TRBV6-1
cdr3_nt: TGTGCCAGCAGTGCTTCGCCCCGGGACAGAGGAAACACCATATATTTT
cdr3_aa: CASSASPRDRGNTIYF

j_call: TRBJ2-7
clone_size: -
d_call: TRBD2
v_call: TRBV7-2
cdr3_nt: TGTGCCAGCAGCTTCTCCGGGGGGGCCTCCTACGAGCAGTACTTC
cdr3_aa: CASSFSGGASYEQYF

j_call: TRBJ1-3
clone_size: -
d_call: -
v_call: TRBV19
cdr3_nt: TGTGCCAGTAGTATGGGGACGGCTGGAAACACCATATATTTT
cdr3_aa: CASSMGTAGNTIYF

j_call: TRBJ2-3
clone_size: -
d_call: -
v_call: TRBV27
cdr3_nt: TGTGCCAGCAGTTTACTTGACCCAGATACGCAGTATTTT
cdr3_aa: CASSLLDPDTQYF

j_call: TRBJ1-4
clone_size: -
d_call: -
v_call: TRBV2
cdr3_nt: TGTGCCAGCAGTAAACAAGGCCTAGGACGGTCTAGTGAACTGTTTTTT
cdr3_aa: CASSKQGLGRSSELFF

j_call: TRBJ2-1
clone_size: -
d_call: TRBD1
v_call: TRBV5-4
cdr3_nt: TGTGCCAGCAGCACCCGACAGGGGCCCTCCTACAATGAGCAGTTCTTC
cdr3_aa: CASSTRQGPSYNEQFF

j_call: TRBJ2-7
clone_size: few
d_call: TRBD1
v_call: TRBV2
cdr3_nt: TGTGCCAGCGGGGACAGGGTTTACGAGCAGTACTTC
cdr3_aa: CASGDRVYEQYF

j_call: TRBJ1-6
clone_size: -
d_call: TRBD1
v_call: TRBV10-2
cdr3_nt: TGCGCCAGCAGTCCGGACAGGGATGGGTCACCCCTCCACTTT
cdr3_aa: CASSPDRDGSPLHF

j_call: TRBJ2-7
clone_size: few
d_call: -
v_call: TRBV27
cdr3_nt: TGTGCCAGCAGAGGCAGTTCCTACGAGCAGTACTTC
cdr3_aa: CASRGSSYEQYF

j_call: TRBJ2-4
clone_size: -
d_call: -
v_call: TRBV10-3
cdr3_nt: TGTGCCATATCCACAGAAAAAAACATTCAGTACTTC
cdr3_aa: CAISTEKNIQYF

j_call: TRBJ2-1
clone_size: -
d_call: -
v_call: TRBV27
cdr3_nt: TGTGCCAGCAGTTTTCAAGGGGCGCCGGTGGGTGAGCAGTTCTTC
cdr3_aa: CASSFQGAPVGEQFF

j_call: TRBJ2-5
clone_size: -
d_call: -
v_call: TRBV7-9
cdr3_nt: TGTGCCAGCAGCTTAGTTAACAGTCAAGAGACCCAGTACTTC
cdr3_aa: CASSLVNSQETQYF

j_call: TRBJ1-2
clone_size: few
d_call: TRBD1
v_call: TRBV7-9
cdr3_nt: TGTGCCAGCAGCTTAGGGGACAGCTATGGCTACACCTTC
cdr3_aa: CASSLGDSYGYTF

j_call: TRBJ1-5
clone_size: -
d_call: -
v_call: TRBV27
cdr3_nt: TGTGCCAGCAGTTTGTGGGGGCACGGTCAGCCCCAGCATTTT
cdr3_aa: CASSLWGHGQPQHF

j_call: TRBJ2-1
clone_size: -
d_call: -
v_call: TRBV6-1
cdr3_nt: TGTGCCAGCAGTGAAGAGTTGGGACCCTGGGGTGAGCAGTTCTTC
cdr3_aa: CASSEELGPWGEQFF